This TCR beta chain was sequenced in a study of T cell responses to AZD1222 COVID-19 vaccine. Study-wide findings and caveats: Of spike-specific TCRs, nearly half reportedly target regions left unmutated in variants. At study baseline, merely more than 5 AZD1222 recipients were seropositive. Dominant at 160-218 and 743-854, vaccine-associated CD4 TCRs also spanned spike. In a largely white British group with more females than males, clonal diversity was possibly underestimated.

Germline loops: CDR1 SGDLS, CDR2 YYNGEE. Trimming removed 0 bases at V and 5 bases at J, with 14 bases between. The CDR3 covers 16 residues. Measured with immunoSEQ multiplex PCR; TCRdb has only the in-frame clones, and not every one. Here the sample spans 95,000 to 150,000 clones, 85% to 95% being singletons. Note on this clone: Its antigen is currently unknown.

This TCR was sampled from an adult who received the AZD1222 COVID-19 vaccine. The rearrangement joins TRBV9 to TRBJ1-4; no clear D. The sequencing here drew on peripheral blood, taken 28 days after the second AZD1222 dose. The DNA for the CDR3 is TGTGCCAGCAGCGTAGGGGGAAAGGGTTGGAATGAAAAACTGTTTTTT. Translation: CASSVGGKGWNEKLFF.